This TCR beta chain was observed in a study of molecular identifiers for immune sequencing clone quantification. Sorting isolated naive CD8 T cells as CD8+CD4-CCR7+CD45RA+ events. Broader study findings: Spiked Jurkat TCR RNA originating from one cell could reportedly be identified amid around 970,000 naive cells.

This CDR3 contains 15 residues. Trimming took 1 base from V and 4 from J, leaving 14 bases between them. Looked up from germline, CDR1 is MGHRA and CDR2 is YSYEKL. Generation of bulk TCR libraries relied on previously described methods and listed TCR primers. TCRdb analysed the PCR reads with MiXCR anew, one entry per CDR3 protein. The sample includes hundreds of thousands of distinct CDR3 sequences, roughly 27% of them seen just once. In this sample, this clonotype turned up many times. Its antigen is not known. The sequenced sample was naive CD8+ T cells from blood, with Jurkat cell RNA spiked in. Subset meaning: FACS-sorted CD8+CD4-CCR7+CD45RA+ naive T cells. This chain joins TRBV4-1 and TRBJ2-7; D tentatively fits TRBD1 or TRBD2 (6 bases each). The clonotype originates from a human donor in good health. Some libraries in this study had Jurkat cell RNA spiked in. The chain's CDR3 is CASSQAGTGAYEQYF. The CDR3 nucleotides are TGCGCCAGCAGCCAAGCCGGGACGGGGGCGTACGAGCAGTACTTC.